This passage covers 3 T cell receptor beta chains from one sample sequenced in a study of technical replicates of blood from a few donors. Here immunoSEQ multiplex PCR was the method, and the copy in TCRdb shows in-frame clones only, minus some. Among more than 75,000 clones listed, 86% were seen once. The sample taken for sequencing was PBMCs. The receptors originated from a human donor in good health. Some clones in this sample may be carry-over from other donors' samples.

This chain uses TRBV29-1 with TRBJ1-4, with TRBD1 matching 7 bases. CDR3 length equals 14 residues. The trim removed 6 bases at V and 5 bases at J, leaving 9 bases unmatched. Germline V gene data show CDR1 as SQVTM and CDR2 as ANQGSEA. The CDR3 DNA reads as TGCAGCGTGCGAGTAACAGGGGAGAATGAAAAACTGTTTTTT. Its translation: CSVRVTGENEKLFF.

This clone has only a few counts. The rearrangement links TRBV12-5 to TRBJ1-5; 10 bases align to TRBD1. Germline V gene sequence: CDR1 LGHNT, CDR2 FRNRAP. The CDR3 sequence is 14 residues long. With 6 bases clipped from V and 4 bases from J, the junction kept 3 bases outside the gene matches. The CDR3 loop is CASGLGQGNQPQHF. CDR3 DNA sequence: TGTGCTAGTGGCCTGGGACAGGGGAATCAGCCCCAGCATTTT.

The CDR3, as DNA: TGTGCCAGCACCCAGGGGCTAGCGGGGGTGCAGTATTTT. It codes for CASTQGLAGVQYF. The chain carries TRBV6-5 and TRBJ2-3, with TRBD2 matching 10 bases. The J segment lost 11 bases and the V segment lost 7 bases, leaving 9 bases of the junction unmatched. CDR3 length equals 13 residues. Germline lookup yields CDR1 MNHEY and CDR2 SVGAGI.